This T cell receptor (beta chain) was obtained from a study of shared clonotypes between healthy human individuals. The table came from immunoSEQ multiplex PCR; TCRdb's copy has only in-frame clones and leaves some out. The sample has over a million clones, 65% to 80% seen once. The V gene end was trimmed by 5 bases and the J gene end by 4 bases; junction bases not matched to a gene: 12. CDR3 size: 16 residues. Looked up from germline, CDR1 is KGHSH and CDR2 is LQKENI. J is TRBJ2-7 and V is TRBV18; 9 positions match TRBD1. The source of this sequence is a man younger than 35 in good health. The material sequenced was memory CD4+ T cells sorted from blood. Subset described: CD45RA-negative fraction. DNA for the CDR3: TGTGCCAGCTCAGCCACAGGGGGCGTTAGGTCTTACGAGCAGTACTTC. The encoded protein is CASSATGGVRSYEQYF. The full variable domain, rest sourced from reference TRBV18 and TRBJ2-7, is NAGVMQNPRHLVRRRGQEARLRCSPMKGHSHVYWYRQLPEEGLKFMVYLQKENIIDESGMPKERFSAEFPKEGPSILRIQQVVRGDSAAYFCASSATGGVRSYEQYFGPGTRLTVT.